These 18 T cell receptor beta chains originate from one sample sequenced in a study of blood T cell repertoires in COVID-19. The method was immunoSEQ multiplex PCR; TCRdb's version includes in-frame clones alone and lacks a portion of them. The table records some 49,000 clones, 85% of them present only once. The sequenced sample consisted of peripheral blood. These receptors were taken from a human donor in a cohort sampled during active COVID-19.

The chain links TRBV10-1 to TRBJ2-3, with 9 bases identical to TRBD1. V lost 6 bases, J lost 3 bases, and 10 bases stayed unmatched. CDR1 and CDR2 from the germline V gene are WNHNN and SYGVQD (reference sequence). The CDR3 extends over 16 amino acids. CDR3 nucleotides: TGCGCCAGCAGCGAAATCGACAGGGGGGGAACAGATACGCAGTATTTT. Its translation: CASSEIDRGGTDTQYF.

CDR3 bases: TGTGCCAGCAGCTCCCAACCATCAGGGGCTCGAGGCTACACCTTC. The encoded protein is CASSSQPSGARGYTF. The genes are TRBV11-2 and TRBJ1-2; TRBD1 is a possible D gene (6 bases). The V and J ends lost 4 bases and 8 bases respectively, with 20 bases between them. The CDR3 consists of 15 residues. Germline V lookup: CDR1 SGHAT, CDR2 FQNNGV.

The DNA of the CDR3 is TGTGCCAGCAGCCCCGTTGGGGGAGGGAAGACAGATACGCAGTATTTT. Protein product: CASSPVGGGKTDTQYF. This sequence joins TRBV5-4 and TRBJ2-3; 7 nucleotides align to TRBD2. In germline, CDR1 is SGHNT, CDR2 YYREEE (reference sequence). V trimming: 4 bases; J trimming: 3 bases; junction bases outside the gene matches: 11. The CDR3 is made up of 16 amino acids. Supplemented by reference TRBV5-4 and TRBJ2-3, the full variable domain reads ETGVTQSPTHLIKTRGQQVTLRCSSQSGHNTVSWYQQALGQGPQFIFQYYREEENGRGNFPPRFSGLQFPNYSSELNVNALELDDSALYLCASSPVGGGKTDTQYFGPGTRLTVL.

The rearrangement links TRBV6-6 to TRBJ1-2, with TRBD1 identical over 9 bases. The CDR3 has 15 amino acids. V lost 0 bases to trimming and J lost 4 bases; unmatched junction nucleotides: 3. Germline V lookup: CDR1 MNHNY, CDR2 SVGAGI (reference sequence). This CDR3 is CASSYSDRGGYGYTF. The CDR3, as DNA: TGTGCCAGCAGTTACTCAGACAGGGGGGGCTATGGCTACACCTTC.

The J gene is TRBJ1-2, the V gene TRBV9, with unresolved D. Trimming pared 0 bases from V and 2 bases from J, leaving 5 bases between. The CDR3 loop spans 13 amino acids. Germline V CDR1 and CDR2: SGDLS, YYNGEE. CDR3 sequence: CASSVATNYGYTF. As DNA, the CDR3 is TGTGCCAGCAGCGTAGCTACGAACTATGGCTACACCTTC.

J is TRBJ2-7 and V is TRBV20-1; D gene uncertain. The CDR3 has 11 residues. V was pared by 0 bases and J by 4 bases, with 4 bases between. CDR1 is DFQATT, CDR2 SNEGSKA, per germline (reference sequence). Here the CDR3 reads CSARDQYEQYF. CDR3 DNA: TGCAGTGCTAGAGATCAGTACGAGCAGTACTTC.

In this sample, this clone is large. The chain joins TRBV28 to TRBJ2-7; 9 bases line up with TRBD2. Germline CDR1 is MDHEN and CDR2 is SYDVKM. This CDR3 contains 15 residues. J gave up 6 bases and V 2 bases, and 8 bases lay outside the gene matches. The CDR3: CASSLAGGIVGEQYF. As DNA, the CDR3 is TGTGCCAGCAGTTTAGCGGGAGGGATCGTGGGCGAGCAGTACTTC.

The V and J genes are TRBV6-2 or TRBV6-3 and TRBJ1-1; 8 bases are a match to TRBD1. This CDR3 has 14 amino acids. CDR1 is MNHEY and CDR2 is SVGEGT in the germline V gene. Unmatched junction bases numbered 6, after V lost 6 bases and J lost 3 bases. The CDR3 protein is CASSPGGAYTEAFF. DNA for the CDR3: TGTGCCAGCAGCCCAGGGGGCGCCTACACTGAAGCTTTCTTT.

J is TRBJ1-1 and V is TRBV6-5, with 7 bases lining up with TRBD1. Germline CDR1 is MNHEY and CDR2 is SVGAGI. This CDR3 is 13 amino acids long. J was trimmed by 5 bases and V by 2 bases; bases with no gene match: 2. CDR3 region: CASSYPGGTEAFF. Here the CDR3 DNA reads TGTGCCAGCAGTTACCCAGGGGGGACTGAAGCTTTCTTT.

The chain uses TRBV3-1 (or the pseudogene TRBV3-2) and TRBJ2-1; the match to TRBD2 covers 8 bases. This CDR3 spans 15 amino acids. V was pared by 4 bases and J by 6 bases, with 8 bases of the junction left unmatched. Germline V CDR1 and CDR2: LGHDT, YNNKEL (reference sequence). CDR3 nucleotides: TGTGCCAGCAGCCCCACTAGCGGAACCCTCAATGAGCAGTTCTTC. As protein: CASSPTSGTLNEQFF.

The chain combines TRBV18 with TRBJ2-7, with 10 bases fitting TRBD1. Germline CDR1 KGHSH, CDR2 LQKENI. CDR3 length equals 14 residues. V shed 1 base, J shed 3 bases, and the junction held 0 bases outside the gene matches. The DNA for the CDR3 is TGTGCCAGCTCACCACGGGACAGGGGCTACGAGCAGTACTTC. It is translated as CASSPRDRGYEQYF.

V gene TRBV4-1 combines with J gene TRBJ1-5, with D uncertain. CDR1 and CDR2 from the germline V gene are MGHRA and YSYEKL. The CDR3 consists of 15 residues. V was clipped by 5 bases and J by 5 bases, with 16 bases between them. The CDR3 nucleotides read TGCGCCAGCAGCGATACCCGGGGTTACTATCAGCCCCAGCATTTT. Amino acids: CASSDTRGYYQPQHF.

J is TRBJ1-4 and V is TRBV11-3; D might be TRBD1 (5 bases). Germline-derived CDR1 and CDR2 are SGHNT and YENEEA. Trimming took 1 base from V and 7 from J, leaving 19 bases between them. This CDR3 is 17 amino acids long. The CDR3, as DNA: TGTGCCAGCAGCTTAGGGCGCGAGGCGGGGAGGGGTGAAAAACTGTTTTTT. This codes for CASSLGREAGRGEKLFF.

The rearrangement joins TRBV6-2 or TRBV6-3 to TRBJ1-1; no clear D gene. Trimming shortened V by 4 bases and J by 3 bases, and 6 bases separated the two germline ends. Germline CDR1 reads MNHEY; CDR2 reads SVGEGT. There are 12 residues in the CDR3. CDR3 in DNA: TGTGCCAGCAGTTTAGCGGACACTGAAGCTTTCTTT. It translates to CASSLADTEAFF.

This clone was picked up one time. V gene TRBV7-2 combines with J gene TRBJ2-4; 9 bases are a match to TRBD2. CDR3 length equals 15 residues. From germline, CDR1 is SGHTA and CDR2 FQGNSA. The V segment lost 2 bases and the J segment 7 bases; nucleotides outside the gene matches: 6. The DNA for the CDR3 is TGTGCCAGCAGCTTAAGGCGGGGGGGAGCTAACATTCAGTACTTC. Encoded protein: CASSLRRGGANIQYF.

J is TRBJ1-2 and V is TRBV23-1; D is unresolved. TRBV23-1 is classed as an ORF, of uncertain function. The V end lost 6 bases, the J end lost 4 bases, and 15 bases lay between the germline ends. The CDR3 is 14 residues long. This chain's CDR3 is CASREVPFPYGYTF. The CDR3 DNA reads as TGCGCCAGCAGAGAGGTCCCTTTTCCCTATGGCTACACCTTC.

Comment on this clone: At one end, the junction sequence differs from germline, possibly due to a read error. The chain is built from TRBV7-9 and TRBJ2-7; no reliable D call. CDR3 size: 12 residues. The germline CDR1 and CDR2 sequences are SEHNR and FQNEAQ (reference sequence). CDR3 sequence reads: CASNLEGGEQYF. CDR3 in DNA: TGTGCCAGCAACTTAGAAGGCGGCGAGCAGTACTTC.

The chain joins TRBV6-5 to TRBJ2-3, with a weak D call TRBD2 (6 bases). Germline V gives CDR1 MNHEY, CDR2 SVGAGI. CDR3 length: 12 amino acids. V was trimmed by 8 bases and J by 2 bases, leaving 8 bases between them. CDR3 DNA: TGTGCCAGCGGACTAAACACAGATACGCAGTATTTT. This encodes CASGLNTDTQYF.